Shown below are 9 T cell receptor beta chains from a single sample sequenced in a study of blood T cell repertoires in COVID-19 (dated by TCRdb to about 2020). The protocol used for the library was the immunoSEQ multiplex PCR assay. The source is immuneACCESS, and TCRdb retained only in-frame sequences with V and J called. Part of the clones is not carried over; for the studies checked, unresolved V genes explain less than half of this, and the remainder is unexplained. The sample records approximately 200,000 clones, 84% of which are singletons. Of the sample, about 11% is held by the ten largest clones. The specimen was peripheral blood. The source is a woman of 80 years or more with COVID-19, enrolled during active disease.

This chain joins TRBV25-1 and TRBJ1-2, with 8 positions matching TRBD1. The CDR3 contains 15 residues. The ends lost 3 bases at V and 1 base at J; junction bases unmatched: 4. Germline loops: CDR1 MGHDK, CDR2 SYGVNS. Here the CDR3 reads CASSDTGGYNYGYTF. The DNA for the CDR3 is TGTGCCAGCAGTGATACAGGGGGTTATAACTATGGCTACACCTTC.

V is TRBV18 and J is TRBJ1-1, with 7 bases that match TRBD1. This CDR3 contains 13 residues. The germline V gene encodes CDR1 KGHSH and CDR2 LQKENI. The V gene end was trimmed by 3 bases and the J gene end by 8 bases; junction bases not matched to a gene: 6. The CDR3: CASSPHRGSEAFF. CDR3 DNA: TGTGCCAGCTCACCCCACAGGGGAAGCGAAGCTTTCTTT.

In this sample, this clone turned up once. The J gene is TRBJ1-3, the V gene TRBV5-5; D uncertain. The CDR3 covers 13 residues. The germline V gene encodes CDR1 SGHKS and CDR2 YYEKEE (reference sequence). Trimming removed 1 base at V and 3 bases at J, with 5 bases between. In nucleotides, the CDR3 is TGTGCCAGCAGCTTGAACAGTGGAAACACCATATATTTT. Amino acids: CASSLNSGNTIYF.

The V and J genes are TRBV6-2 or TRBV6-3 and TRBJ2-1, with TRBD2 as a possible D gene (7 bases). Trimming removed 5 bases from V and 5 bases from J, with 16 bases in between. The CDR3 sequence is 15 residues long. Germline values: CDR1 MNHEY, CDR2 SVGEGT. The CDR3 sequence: CASSIRGGQDNEQFF. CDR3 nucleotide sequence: TGTGCCAGCAGTATAAGGGGGGGCCAGGACAATGAGCAGTTCTTC.

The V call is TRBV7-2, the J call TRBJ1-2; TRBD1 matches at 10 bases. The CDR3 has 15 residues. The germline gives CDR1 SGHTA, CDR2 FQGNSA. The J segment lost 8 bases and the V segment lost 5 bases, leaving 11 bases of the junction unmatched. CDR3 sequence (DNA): TGTGCCAGCAGCCACGACAGGGGGCCTCAGGACGGCTACACCTTC. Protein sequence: CASSHDRGPQDGYTF. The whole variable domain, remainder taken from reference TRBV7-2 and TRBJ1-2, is GAGVSQSPSNKVTEKGKDVELRCDPISGHTALYWYRQSLGQGLEFLIYFQGNSAPDKSGLPSDRFSAERTGGSVSTLTIQRTQQEDSAVYLCASSHDRGPQDGYTFGSGTRLTVV.

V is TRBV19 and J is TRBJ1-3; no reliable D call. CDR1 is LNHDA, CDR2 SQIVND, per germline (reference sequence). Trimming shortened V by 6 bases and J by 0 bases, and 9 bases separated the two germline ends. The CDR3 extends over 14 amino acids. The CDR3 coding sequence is TGTGCCAGTAGGAGGGAGGACTCTGGAAACACCATATATTTT. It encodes CASRREDSGNTIYF.

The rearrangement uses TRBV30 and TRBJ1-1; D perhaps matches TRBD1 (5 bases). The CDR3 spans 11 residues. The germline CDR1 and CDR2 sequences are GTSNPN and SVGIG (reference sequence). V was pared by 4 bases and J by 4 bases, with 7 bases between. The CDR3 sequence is CAWNRLTEAFF. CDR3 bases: TGTGCCTGGAACAGGCTCACTGAAGCTTTCTTT.

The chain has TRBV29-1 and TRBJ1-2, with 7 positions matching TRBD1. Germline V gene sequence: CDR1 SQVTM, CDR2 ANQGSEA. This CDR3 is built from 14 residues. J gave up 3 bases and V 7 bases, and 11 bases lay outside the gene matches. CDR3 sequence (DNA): TGCAGCGCGGTCGAGGGGGCGGAATACTATGGCTACACCTTC. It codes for CSAVEGAEYYGYTF.

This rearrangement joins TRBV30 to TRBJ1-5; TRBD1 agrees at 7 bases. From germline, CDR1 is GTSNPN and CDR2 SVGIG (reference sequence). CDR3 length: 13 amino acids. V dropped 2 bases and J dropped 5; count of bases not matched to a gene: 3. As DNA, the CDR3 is TGTGCCTGGAGTAGGGGGCAGGATCAGCCCCAGCATTTT. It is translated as CAWSRGQDQPQHF.